Shown below are 3 T cell receptor beta chains from a single sample sequenced in a study of beta chain features in type 1 diabetes. The sequenced template was cDNA made from the entire isolated RNA. Method: immunoSEQ multiplex PCR; TCRdb's copy keeps in-frame clones and lacks some. The sample includes about 140,000 clones, roughly 7.2% of them seen just once. The sample comprised central memory CD4+ T cells from blood. The receptor source for this set is a woman under 40 in good health.

V is TRBV27 and J is TRBJ2-3; tentatively, D is TRBD2 (5 bases). Germline values: CDR1 MNHEY, CDR2 SMNVEV (reference sequence). The CDR3 is 15 residues long. Trimming left V 3 bases short and J 0 bases short, with 10 bases between. The CDR3: CASSFLSGSTDTQYF. The CDR3 DNA is TGTGCCAGCAGTTTCTTGAGCGGAAGCACAGATACGCAGTATTTT.

This clone was seen many times. The chain joins TRBV28 to TRBJ2-5; D might be TRBD1 (6 bases). V lost 3 bases and J lost 4, with 15 bases in between. CDR1 is MDHEN and CDR2 is SYDVKM in the germline V gene. The CDR3 covers 15 residues. CDR3 sequence reads: CASSFRQVGGETQYF. CDR3 DNA: TGTGCCAGCAGTTTCCGACAGGTTGGCGGAGAGACCCAGTACTTC.

The V and J genes are TRBV20-1 and TRBJ1-2, with 9 nucleotides matching TRBD1. Germline V gene lookup returns CDR1 DFQATT and CDR2 SNEGSKA (reference sequence). The CDR3 consists of 11 residues. CDR3 protein: CSPGSGQGHTF. The CDR3 DNA reads TGCAGCCCGGGGTCGGGACAGGGACACACCTTC.